Sequencing of this T cell receptor beta chain was carried out in a study of shared clonotypes between healthy human individuals. Study overall: Donors were a couple of women and three men aged 18 to 49.

The naive CD8 subset, CD45RO-negative cells positively selected for CCR7, excluded terminally differentiated effector memory CD45RA+ cells. Study-wide results and caveats: Shared clonotypes: 4.5% to 5% naive CD4, about 4% naive CD8, 2.3% memory CD4, about 0.4% memory CD8. The authors expected sequencing depth to affect clonotype sharing among donors.

A remark on this clone: Its matching antigen is unknown.

Original data processing: ImmunoSEQ output lacked quality scores and full-length reads, limiting matched filtering. TCRdb's table, derived via immunoSEQ multiplex PCR, lists solely in-frame clones and lacks some. That table supplies the V and J calls and clone size; D and trimming were determined from the DNA. Among millions of clones, approximately 95% were seen once, and the ten largest hold roughly 1%. The CDR3 spans 15 residues. Germline CDR1 SGHAT, CDR2 FQNNGV. V dropped 3 bases and J dropped 2; count of bases not matched to a gene: 7. J is TRBJ2-7 and V is TRBV11-2, with TRBD2 identical over 7 bases. This clonotype originated in a man in his late teens or twenties in good health. Sequenced sample: naive CD8+ T cells sorted from blood. The CDR3 loop is CASSLDGLVTYEQYF. CDR3 sequence (DNA): TGTGCCAGCAGCTTGGACGGACTAGTAACCTACGAGCAGTACTTC.